This T cell receptor (beta chain) was recovered during a study of T-cell reconstitution after alpha-beta-depleted transplantation in children. Germline V gene data show CDR1 as ENHRY and CDR2 as SYGVKD. V dropped 5 bases and J dropped 7 bases, with 9 bases sitting between them. The CDR3 extends over 12 amino acids. Molecular barcoding with unique molecular identifiers was used for the TCRbeta library. Using its own MiXCR run on the PCR reads, TCRdb lists one record per CDR3 protein. The data show about 78,000 distinct CDR3 sequences, over 12% seen once. This clonotype was seen at least ten times. The sample in question was PBMCs, mostly from graft donor cells, obtained 180 days after TCRalphabeta/CD19-depleted stem cell transplant. The sequence was collected from a male patient aged 2-15 years who had a stem cell transplant for acute lymphoblastic leukemia, so the T cells may come from the graft donor. The chain employs TRBV10-3 and TRBJ2-4, with a tentative D call TRBD2 (6 bases). The DNA for the CDR3 is TGTGCCATCAGTTTGGAGGGGAACATTCAGTACTTC. Amino acid sequence: CAISLEGNIQYF.